The table lists the clone carrying this T cell receptor beta chain with many counts. The data were taken from a study of T-cell reconstitution after alpha-beta-depleted transplantation in children. This CDR3 has 15 residues. Preparation of the TCRbeta library involved a method that used unique molecular identifiers. TCRdb analysed the PCR reads with MiXCR anew, one entry per CDR3 protein. Counted here are some 200,000 distinct CDR3 sequences, about 8.7% occurring once; the ten biggest clones make up 35%. This TCR came from a male patient aged 2 to 9 who had a stem cell transplant for acute myeloid leukemia, so the T cells may come from the graft donor. The chain combines TRBV21-1 with TRBJ2-7; no check of the table's D call, TRBD1, against the DNA was made. TRBV21-1 is deemed a pseudogene. The specimen comprised PBMCs, mostly from graft donor cells, sampled 360 days after TCRalphabeta/CD19-depleted stem cell transplant. The CDR3 DNA is TGTGCCAGCAGCACGACAGGGGTAGTTCGCTACGAGCAGTACGTC. Translated, it gives CASSTTGVVRYEQYV.